The next 20 T cell receptor beta chains were all read from a single sample in a study of CD8+CD57+ T cells in acquired aplastic anemia. The study profiled TCR beta VDJ and CDR3 using genomic DNA as template. Each CDR3 protein gets one entry after TCRdb re-called the reads with MiXCR. This table holds about 160,000 distinct CDR3 sequences, approximately 44% found once. Sequencing used sorted CD4+, CD8+, or CD8+CD57+ T cells (not recorded which) from PBMCs. Receptor source: a human donor in good health.

This clonotype was seen many times. Germline is not matched at one junction end, which may reflect a read error. The chain employs TRBV7-9 and TRBJ1-1, with no clear D. The CDR3 runs 13 residues. Germline CDR1 is SEHNR and CDR2 is FQNEAQ (reference sequence). This CDR3 is CASSLVLNTGAFF. CDR3 in DNA: TGTGCCAGCAGCTTAGTGCTGAACACTGGAGCTTTCTTT.

Here the CDR3 reads CATSDGTSGGSDTQYF. The DNA of the CDR3 is TGTGCCACCAGTGATGGGACTAGCGGGGGGTCAGATACGCAGTATTTT. The V call is TRBV24-1, the J call TRBJ2-3, with 15 bases lining up with TRBD2. In germline, CDR1 is KGHDR, CDR2 SFDVKD. Losses at the gene ends were 3 bases for V and 4 bases for J; bases not matched to a gene: 1. CDR3 length: 16 amino acids.

The table lists this clonotype with many counts. The rearrangement uses TRBV7-2 and TRBJ2-5, with D unclear. The CDR3 is 14 residues long. V lost 1 base to trimming and J lost 2 bases, with 8 bases between them. CDR1 is SGHTA and CDR2 is FQGNSA in the germline V gene. The CDR3 region is CASSLGKKQETQYF. The CDR3 DNA sequence: TGTGCCAGCAGCTTAGGGAAAAAACAAGAGACCCAGTACTTC.

This clonotype has at least ten counts. The chain employs TRBV20-1 and TRBJ2-1, with 15 bases fitting TRBD2. Trimming cost V 3 bases and J 13 bases; bases outside gene matches: 4. This CDR3 region has 13 residues. Germline CDR1 DFQATT, CDR2 SNEGSKA (reference sequence). The CDR3 protein is CSASGTSGGPQFF. In DNA form, the CDR3 reads TGCAGTGCTAGCGGGACTAGCGGGGGGCCACAGTTCTTC.

As concerns this clonotype: A much more abundant neighbour one base away suggests this may be a read error. This chain uses TRBV9 with TRBJ2-1, with D perhaps given as TRBD1 or TRBD2 (5 bases each). This CDR3 is 15 amino acids long. Germline values: CDR1 SGDLS, CDR2 YYNGEE. V dropped 2 bases and J dropped 4 bases, with 13 bases sitting between them. The CDR3 here is CASSVGLAVYNEQFF. The CDR3 DNA reads TGTGCCAGCAGCGTGGGGCTAGCAGTTTACAATGAGCAGTTCTTC.

The V call is TRBV10-3, the J call TRBJ2-5, with 7 nucleotides matching TRBD1. After removal of 2 bases from V and 7 bases from J, the junction contained 7 bases not matched to a gene. The CDR3 is 14 amino acids. Germline loops: CDR1 ENHRY, CDR2 SYGVKD. The DNA for the CDR3 is TGTGCCATCAGTGAGATACAGGGGCCCGGGACCCAGTACTTC. This codes for CAISEIQGPGTQYF.

This clonotype was counted ten times or more. The chain recombines TRBV6-4 with TRBJ2-3, with D perhaps matching TRBD2 (6 bases). V dropped 6 bases and J dropped 0 bases, with 10 bases sitting between them. CDR1 and CDR2 (germline): MRHNA, SNTAGT. The CDR3 totals 14 residues. The CDR3 reads CASREGGSTDTQYF. The CDR3 nucleotides read TGTGCCAGCAGGGAGGGCGGGAGCACAGATACGCAGTATTTT.

V gene TRBV20-1 combines with J gene TRBJ2-7; D gene ambiguous. Per the germline V gene, CDR1 is DFQATT and CDR2 is SNEGSKA (reference sequence). The germline V and J ends were trimmed by 6 bases and 6 bases, with 15 bases remaining between them. The CDR3 loop spans 12 amino acids. Written as DNA, the CDR3 is TGCAGTGCCGCGGTACAAGAGCGCGAGCAGTACTTC. It specifies CSAAVQEREQYF.

This clonotype was found many times. The chain joins TRBV20-1 to TRBJ2-5, with 7 positions matching TRBD1. There are 12 residues in the CDR3. Germline V gives CDR1 DFQATT, CDR2 SNEGSKA (reference sequence). J was trimmed by 5 bases and V by 5 bases; bases with no gene match: 5. CDR3 coding DNA: TGCAGTGCTCTGACAGGGCGGGAGACCCAGTACTTC. Its protein product is CSALTGRETQYF.

This clonotype came up a few times. This rearrangement joins TRBV6-1 to TRBJ2-3, with no clear D. The V gene lost 6 bases and the J gene lost 5 bases, with 12 bases spanning the gap. CDR3 length: 13 amino acids. Per the germline V gene, CDR1 is MNHNS and CDR2 is SASEGT. CDR3 residues: CASSPLSEDTQYF. CDR3 sequence (DNA): TGTGCCAGCAGCCCCCTATCCGAAGATACGCAGTATTTT.

This clonotype was seen repeatedly, ten times or more. The chain carries TRBV5-5 and TRBJ2-7; D gene ambiguous. CDR3 length equals 14 residues. Germline lookup yields CDR1 SGHKS and CDR2 YYEKEE (reference sequence). V lost 6 bases, J lost 2 bases, and 15 bases lay in between. The CDR3 region is CASNSRTAPYEQYF. The CDR3 nucleotides are TGTGCCAGCAACTCTAGGACGGCTCCCTACGAGCAGTACTTC.

This clonotype was found once. This chain joins TRBV7-9 and TRBJ2-7; 9 nucleotides line up with TRBD1. The DNA end lines up better with TRBJ2-1; the J call may be wrong. Per the germline V gene, CDR1 is SEHNR and CDR2 is FQNEAQ (reference sequence). The CDR3 is 13 residues long. CDR3 DNA: TGTGCCAGCACTGGACAGGGGAACAATGAGCAGTTCTTC. Residues: CASTGQGNNEQFF.

This clonotype was observed many times. The genes are TRBV6-6 and TRBJ2-7, with a tentative D call TRBD2 (5 bases). With 0 bases removed from V and 10 bases from J, the gap between germline ends came to 13 bases. The CDR3 contains 13 residues. Germline-derived CDR1 and CDR2 are MNHNY and SVGAGI (reference sequence). CDR3 DNA: TGTGCCAGCAGTTACTCTCCAGGAGGCCCTCAGTACTTC. It codes for CASSYSPGGPQYF.

This clonotype came up many times. The chain is built from TRBV19 and TRBJ2-5; D possibly corresponds to TRBD2 (6 bases). With 8 bases removed from V and 5 bases from J, the gap between germline ends came to 18 bases. CDR3 length: 14 amino acids. Germline-derived CDR1 and CDR2 are LNHDA and SQIVND (reference sequence). CDR3 loop: CASGLEGRFETQYF. CDR3 DNA: TGTGCCAGTGGCCTGGAGGGTAGGTTCGAGACCCAGTACTTC.

This sequence joins TRBV7-2 and TRBJ2-7; TRBD1 aligns across 9 bases. The CDR3 has 14 amino acids. With V trimmed by 4 bases and J by 6 bases, 7 bases remained unmatched. CDR1 is SGHTA and CDR2 is FQGNSA in the germline V gene. CDR3 sequence: CASSSRDRVGEQYF. The CDR3 nucleotides are TGTGCCAGCAGCTCCCGGGACAGGGTAGGCGAGCAGTACTTC.

V is TRBV15 and J is TRBJ1-5; a possible D gene is TRBD1 (5 bases). Trimming left V 4 bases short and J 4 bases short, with 8 bases between. This CDR3 has 13 residues. Germline lookup yields CDR1 LNHNV and CDR2 YYDKDF (reference sequence). CDR3 bases: TGTGCCACCAGCATGGGGGTAAATCAGCCCCAGCATTTT. It specifies CATSMGVNQPQHF.

The J gene is TRBJ2-7, the V gene TRBV7-9, with a possible D match to TRBD1 (6 bases). V dropped 6 bases and J dropped 0 bases, with 9 bases sitting between them. There are 13 residues in the CDR3. Germline V gives CDR1 SEHNR, CDR2 FQNEAQ (reference sequence). Here the CDR3 reads CASRLTGSYEQYF. The CDR3 bases are TGTGCCAGCAGACTGACAGGCTCCTACGAGCAGTACTTC.

This chain uses TRBV7-2 with TRBJ2-2, with TRBD2 matching 7 bases. This CDR3 comprises 13 residues. V lost 5 bases to trimming and J lost 7 bases; unmatched junction nucleotides: 4. From germline, CDR1 is SGHTA and CDR2 FQGNSA. CDR3: CASSRAGYGELFF. The DNA for the CDR3 is TGTGCCAGCAGCCGAGCGGGGTACGGGGAGCTGTTTTTT.

The gene calls are TRBV11-1 and TRBJ2-1, with unresolved D. Germline V gives CDR1 SGHAT, CDR2 FQDESV (reference sequence). The CDR3 extends over 17 amino acids. V was clipped by 1 base and J by 2 bases, with 15 bases between them. The CDR3 DNA reads TGTGCCAGCAGCTTAGATACCCGAGGTCTCGCCTACAATGAGCAGTTCTTC. It codes for CASSLDTRGLAYNEQFF.

This clonotype was seen only once. The rearrangement links TRBV10-3 to TRBJ2-7; no clear D gene. The ends were cut back, 0 bases at V and 2 bases at J, with 5 bases in the middle. Germline V gene lookup returns CDR1 ENHRY and CDR2 SYGVKD. The CDR3 consists of 13 residues. The DNA of the CDR3 is TGTGCCATCAGTGAGTCAGCAACCTACGAGCAGTACTTC. Its protein is CAISESATYEQYF.